The clone carrying this TCR beta chain was seen a few times. Its specificity is not known. This sample was taken from a study of CD8 T cells in ankylosing spondylitis. MiXCR, run by TCRdb on the 5' RACE reads, gives a single entry per CDR3 protein. This table has roughly 700,000 distinct CDR3 sequences, under 20% appearing once. The study, taken as a whole, reports: The study identified a TCR beta motif of under ten highly homologous variants that appeared characteristic of ankylosing spondylitis blood. Past research had described some motif variants in reactive arthritis synovial fluid and blood.

CDR3 size: 14 residues. Trimming cost V 0 bases and J 2 bases, with 8 bases left between them. Germline V CDR1 and CDR2: SGDLS, YYNGEE. The rearrangement links TRBV9 to TRBJ2-5; D may match TRBD1 or TRBD2 (5 bases each). This receptor was identified in a male donor with ankylosing spondylitis. Sequencing was carried out using blood, either unsorted or a sorted T cell fraction (not recorded which). DNA of the CDR3: TGTGCCAGCAGCGTAGACGGGGCGCAAGAGACCCAGTACTTC. Its protein product is CASSVDGAQETQYF.